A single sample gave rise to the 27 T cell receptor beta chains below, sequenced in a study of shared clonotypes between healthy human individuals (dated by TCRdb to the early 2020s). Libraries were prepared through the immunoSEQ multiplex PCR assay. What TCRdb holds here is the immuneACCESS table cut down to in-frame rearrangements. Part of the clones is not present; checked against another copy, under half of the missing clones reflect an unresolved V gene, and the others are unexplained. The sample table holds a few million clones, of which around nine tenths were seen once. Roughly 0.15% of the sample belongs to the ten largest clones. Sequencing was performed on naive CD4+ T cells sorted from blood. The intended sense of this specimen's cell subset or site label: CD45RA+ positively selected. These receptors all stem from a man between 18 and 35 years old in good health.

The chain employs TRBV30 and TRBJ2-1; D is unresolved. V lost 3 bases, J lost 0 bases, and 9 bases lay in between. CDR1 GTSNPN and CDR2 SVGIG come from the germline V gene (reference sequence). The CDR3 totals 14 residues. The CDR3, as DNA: TGTGCCTGGAGGAGGCCAGGCTCCTACAATGAGCAGTTCTTC. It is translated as CAWRRPGSYNEQFF.

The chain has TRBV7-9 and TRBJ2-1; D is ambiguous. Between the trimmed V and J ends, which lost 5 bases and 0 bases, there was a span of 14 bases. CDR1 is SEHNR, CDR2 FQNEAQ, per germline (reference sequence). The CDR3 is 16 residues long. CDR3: CASSGYSRSSYNEQFF. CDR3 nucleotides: TGTGCCAGCAGCGGGTACAGTCGAAGCTCCTACAATGAGCAGTTCTTC.

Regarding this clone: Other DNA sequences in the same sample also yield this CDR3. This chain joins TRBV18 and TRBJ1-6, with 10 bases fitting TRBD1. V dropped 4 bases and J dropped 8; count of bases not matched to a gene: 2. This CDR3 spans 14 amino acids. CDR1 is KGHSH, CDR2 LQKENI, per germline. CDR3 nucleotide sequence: TGTGCCAGCTCACTTGGACAGGGGGATTCACCCCTCCACTTT. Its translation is CASSLGQGDSPLHF.

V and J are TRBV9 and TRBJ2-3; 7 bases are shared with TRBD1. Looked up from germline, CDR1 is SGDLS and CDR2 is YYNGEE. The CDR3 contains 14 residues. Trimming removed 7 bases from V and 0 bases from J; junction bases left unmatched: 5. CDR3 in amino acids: CASALTGSTDTQYF. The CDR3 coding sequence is TGTGCCAGCGCCCTGACAGGGAGCACAGATACGCAGTATTTT.

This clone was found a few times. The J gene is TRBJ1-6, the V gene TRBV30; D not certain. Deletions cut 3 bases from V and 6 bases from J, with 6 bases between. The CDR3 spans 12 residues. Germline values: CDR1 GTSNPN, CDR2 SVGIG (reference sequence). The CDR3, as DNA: TGTGCCTGGAGCTTAACTAATTCACCCCTCCACTTT. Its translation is CAWSLTNSPLHF.

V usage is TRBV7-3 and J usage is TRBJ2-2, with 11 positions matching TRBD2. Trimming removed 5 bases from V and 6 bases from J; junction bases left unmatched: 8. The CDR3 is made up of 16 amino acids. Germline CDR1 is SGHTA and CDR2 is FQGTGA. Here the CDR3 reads CASSPTGTSGPGELFF. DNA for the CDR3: TGTGCCAGCAGCCCAACCGGGACTAGCGGACCCGGGGAGCTGTTTTTT.

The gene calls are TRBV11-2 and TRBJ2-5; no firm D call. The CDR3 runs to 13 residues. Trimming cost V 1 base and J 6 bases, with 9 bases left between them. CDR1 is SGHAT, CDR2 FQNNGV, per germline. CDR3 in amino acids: CASSLAPQKTQYF. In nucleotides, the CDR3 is TGTGCCAGCAGCTTAGCCCCTCAAAAGACCCAGTACTTC.

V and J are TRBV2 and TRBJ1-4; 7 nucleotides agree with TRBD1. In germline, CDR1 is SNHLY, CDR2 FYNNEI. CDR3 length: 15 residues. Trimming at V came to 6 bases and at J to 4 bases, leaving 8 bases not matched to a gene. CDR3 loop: CASRITQGFNEKLFF. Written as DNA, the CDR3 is TGTGCCAGCAGGATAACACAGGGGTTTAATGAAAAACTGTTTTTT.

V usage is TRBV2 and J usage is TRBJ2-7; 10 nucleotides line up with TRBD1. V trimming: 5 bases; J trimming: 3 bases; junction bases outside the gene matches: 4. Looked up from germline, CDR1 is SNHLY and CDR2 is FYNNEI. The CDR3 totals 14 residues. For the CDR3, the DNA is TGTGCCAGCAGTAAGGGACAGGGGATCTACGAGCAGTACTTC. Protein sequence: CASSKGQGIYEQYF.

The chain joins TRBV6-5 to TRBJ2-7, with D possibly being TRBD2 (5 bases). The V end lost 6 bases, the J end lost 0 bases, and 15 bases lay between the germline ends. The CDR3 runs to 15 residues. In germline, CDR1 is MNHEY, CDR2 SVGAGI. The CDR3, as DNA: TGTGCCAGCAGAGTGATGTCTGGGAGCTCCTACGAGCAGTACTTC. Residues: CASRVMSGSSYEQYF.

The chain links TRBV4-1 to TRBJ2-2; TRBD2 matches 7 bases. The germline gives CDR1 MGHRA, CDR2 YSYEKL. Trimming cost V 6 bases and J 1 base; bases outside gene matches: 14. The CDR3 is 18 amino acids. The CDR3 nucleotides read TGCGCCAGCAGTTCCGGTTCTAGCGGAGCTAGGAACACCGGGGAGCTGTTTTTT. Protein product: CASSSGSSGARNTGELFF.

In nucleotides, the CDR3 is TGTGCCAGCAGCCTCACGTCGAACACTGAAGCTTTCTTT. Protein sequence: CASSLTSNTEAFF. The J gene is TRBJ1-1, the V gene TRBV25-1; D not certain. V was shortened by 6 bases and J by 1 base, with 9 bases between the two germline ends. The CDR3 totals 13 residues. The germline V gene has CDR1 MGHDK and CDR2 SYGVNS.

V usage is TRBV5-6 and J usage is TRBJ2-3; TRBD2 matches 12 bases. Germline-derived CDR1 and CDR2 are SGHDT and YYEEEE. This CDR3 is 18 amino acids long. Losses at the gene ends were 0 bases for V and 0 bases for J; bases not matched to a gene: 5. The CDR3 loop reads CASSLVGLAGFSTDTQYF. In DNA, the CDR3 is TGTGCCAGCAGCTTGGTCGGACTAGCGGGATTTAGCACAGATACGCAGTATTTT. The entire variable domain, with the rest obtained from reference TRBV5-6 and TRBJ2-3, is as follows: DAGVTQSPTHLIKTRGQQVTLRCSPKSGHDTVSWYQQALGQGPQFIFQYYEEEERQRGNFPDRFSGHQFPNYSSELNVNALLLGDSALYLCASSLVGLAGFSTDTQYFGPGTRLTVL.

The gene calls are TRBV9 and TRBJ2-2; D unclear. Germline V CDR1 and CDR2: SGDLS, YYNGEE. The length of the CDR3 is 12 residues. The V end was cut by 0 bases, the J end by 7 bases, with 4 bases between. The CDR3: CASSVVVGELFF. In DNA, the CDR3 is TGTGCCAGCAGCGTAGTGGTCGGGGAGCTGTTTTTT.

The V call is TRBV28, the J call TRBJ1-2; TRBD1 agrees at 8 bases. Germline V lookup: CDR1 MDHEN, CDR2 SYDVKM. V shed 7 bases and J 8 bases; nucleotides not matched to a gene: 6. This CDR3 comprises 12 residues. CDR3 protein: CASTTPGGGYTF. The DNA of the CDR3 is TGTGCCAGCACTACTCCAGGGGGCGGCTACACCTTC.

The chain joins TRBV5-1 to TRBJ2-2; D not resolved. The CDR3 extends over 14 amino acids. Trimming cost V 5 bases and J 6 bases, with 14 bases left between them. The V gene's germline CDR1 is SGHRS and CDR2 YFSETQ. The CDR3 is CASRFGVAAGELFF. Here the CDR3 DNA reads TGCGCCAGCAGATTTGGGGTAGCCGCCGGGGAGCTGTTTTTT. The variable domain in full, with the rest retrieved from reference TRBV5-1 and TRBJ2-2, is KAGVTQTPRYLIKTRGQQVTLSCSPISGHRSVSWYQQTPGQGLQFLFEYFSETQRNKGNFPGRFSGRQFSNSRSEMNVSTLELGDSALYLCASRFGVAAGELFFGEGSRLTVL.

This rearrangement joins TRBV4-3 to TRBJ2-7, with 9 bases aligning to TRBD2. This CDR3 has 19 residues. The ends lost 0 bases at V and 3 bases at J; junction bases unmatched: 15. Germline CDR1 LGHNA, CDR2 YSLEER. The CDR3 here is CASSQDYWRAGGLLYEQYF. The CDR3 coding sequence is TGCGCCAGCAGCCAAGATTATTGGAGAGCGGGAGGCCTCCTCTACGAGCAGTACTTC.

DNA for the CDR3: TGTGCCAGTCTTCGGACAGCGAACACTGAAGCTTTCTTT. Translation gives CASLRTANTEAFF. V is TRBV6-5 and J is TRBJ1-1; D possibly corresponds to TRBD1 (6 bases). The CDR3 contains 13 residues. Germline CDR1 is MNHEY and CDR2 is SVGAGI. V lost 9 bases and J 1 base, leaving 12 bases between the germline ends.

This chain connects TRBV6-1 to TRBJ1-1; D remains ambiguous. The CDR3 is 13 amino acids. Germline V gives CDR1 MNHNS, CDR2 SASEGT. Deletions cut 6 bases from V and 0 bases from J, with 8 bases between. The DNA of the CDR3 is TGTGCCAGCAGCATCCAGGTGAACACTGAAGCTTTCTTT. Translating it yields CASSIQVNTEAFF.

CDR3 sequence: CASSPLAGGSYEQYF. CDR3 DNA sequence: TGTGCCAGCAGCCCACTAGCGGGGGGTTCCTACGAGCAGTACTTC. The chain joins TRBV11-1 to TRBJ2-7; 12 bases line up with TRBD2. Germline CDR1 reads SGHAT; CDR2 reads FQDESV (reference sequence). There are 15 residues in the CDR3. Trimming cost V 5 bases and J 1 base; bases outside gene matches: 3. Combining the CDR3 with reference TRBV11-1 and TRBJ2-7 gives the whole variable domain EAEVAQSPRYKITEKSQAVAFWCDPISGHATLYWYRQILGQGPELLVQFQDESVVDDSQLPKDRFSAERLKGVDSTLKIQPAELGDSAMYLCASSPLAGGSYEQYFGPGTRLTVT.

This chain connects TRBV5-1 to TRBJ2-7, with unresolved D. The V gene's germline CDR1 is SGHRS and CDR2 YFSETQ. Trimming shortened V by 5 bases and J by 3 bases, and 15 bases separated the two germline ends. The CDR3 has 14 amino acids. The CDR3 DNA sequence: TGCGCCAGCAGGGTTGTGAACAGTCGCTACGAGCAGTACTTC. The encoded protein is CASRVVNSRYEQYF.

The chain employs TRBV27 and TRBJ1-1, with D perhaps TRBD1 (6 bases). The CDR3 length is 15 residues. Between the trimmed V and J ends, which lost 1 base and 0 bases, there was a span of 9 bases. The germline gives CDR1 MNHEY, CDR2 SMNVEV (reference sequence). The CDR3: CASSLFQGMNTEAFF. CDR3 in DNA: TGTGCCAGCAGTTTATTCCAGGGGATGAACACTGAAGCTTTCTTT.

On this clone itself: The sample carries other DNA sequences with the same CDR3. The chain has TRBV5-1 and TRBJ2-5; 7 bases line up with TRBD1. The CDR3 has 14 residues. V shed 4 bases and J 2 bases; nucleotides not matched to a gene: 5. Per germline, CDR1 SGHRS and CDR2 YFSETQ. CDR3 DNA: TGCGCCAGCAGCCAAGGGACAGCACAAGAGACCCAGTACTTC. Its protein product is CASSQGTAQETQYF.

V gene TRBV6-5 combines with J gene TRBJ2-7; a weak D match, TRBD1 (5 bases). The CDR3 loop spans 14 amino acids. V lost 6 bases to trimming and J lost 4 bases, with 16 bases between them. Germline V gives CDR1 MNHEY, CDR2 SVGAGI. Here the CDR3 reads CASSRDRQHYEQYF. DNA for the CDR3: TGTGCCAGCAGCCGTGACAGACAACATTACGAGCAGTACTTC.

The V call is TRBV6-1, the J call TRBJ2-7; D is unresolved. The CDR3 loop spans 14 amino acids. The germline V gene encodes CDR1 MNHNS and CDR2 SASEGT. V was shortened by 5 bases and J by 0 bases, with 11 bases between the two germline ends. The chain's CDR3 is CASSRQSPSYEQYF. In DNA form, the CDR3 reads TGTGCCAGCAGTCGCCAATCCCCCTCCTACGAGCAGTACTTC.

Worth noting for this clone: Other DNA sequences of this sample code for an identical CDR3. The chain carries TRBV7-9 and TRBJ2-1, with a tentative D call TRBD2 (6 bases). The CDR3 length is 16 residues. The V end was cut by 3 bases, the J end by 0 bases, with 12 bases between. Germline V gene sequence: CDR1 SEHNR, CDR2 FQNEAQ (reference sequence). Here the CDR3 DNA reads TGTGCCAGCAGCTTTAGCGGAAGGAGCTCCTACAATGAGCAGTTCTTC. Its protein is CASSFSGRSSYNEQFF.

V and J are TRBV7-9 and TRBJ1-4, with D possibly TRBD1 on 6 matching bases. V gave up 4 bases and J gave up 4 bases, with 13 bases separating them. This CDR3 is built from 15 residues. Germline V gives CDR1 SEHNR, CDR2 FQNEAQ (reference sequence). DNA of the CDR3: TGTGCCAGCAGCTGGTGGACAGAGATTAATGAAAAACTGTTTTTT. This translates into CASSWWTEINEKLFF.